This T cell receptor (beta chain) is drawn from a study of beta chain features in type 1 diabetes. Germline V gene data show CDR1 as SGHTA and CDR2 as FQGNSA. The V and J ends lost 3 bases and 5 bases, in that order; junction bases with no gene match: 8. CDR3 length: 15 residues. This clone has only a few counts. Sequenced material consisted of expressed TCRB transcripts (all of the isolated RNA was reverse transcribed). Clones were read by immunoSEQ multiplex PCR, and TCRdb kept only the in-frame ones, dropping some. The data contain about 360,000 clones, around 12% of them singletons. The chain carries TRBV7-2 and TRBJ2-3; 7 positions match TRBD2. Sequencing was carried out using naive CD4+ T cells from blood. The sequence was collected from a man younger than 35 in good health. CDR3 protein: CASSFQAGELDTQYF. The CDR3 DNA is TGTGCCAGCAGCTTCCAGGCGGGGGAATTAGATACGCAGTATTTT.